This is a list of T cell receptor beta chains from one sample in a study of T-cell memory formation after mild COVID-19. TCRdb reanalysed the 5' RACE reads using MiXCR and keeps one entry per CDR3 protein. The table includes fewer than 550,000 distinct CDR3 sequences, about 20% detected once. The material sequenced was PBMCs or a T cell subset sorted from them (not recorded which). Source of these receptors: an adult woman who had mild COVID-19 (a few samples of this study predate the infection). Cell type and time point are not known. Both conserved end residues are trimmed from each CDR3.

J gene,V gene,CDR3 protein
TRBJ2-5,TRBV20-1,SARDPLGTQY
TRBJ2-1,TRBV12-3/TRBV12-4,ASSLRTSLNYNEQF
TRBJ2-2,TRBV6-5,ASKRTGAPVTGELF
TRBJ2-7,TRBV25-1,ASSELGDRGYEQY
TRBJ2-5,TRBV6-2/TRBV6-3,ASSYSRTGSETQY
TRBJ2-7,TRBV9,ASSVSSAAYEQY
TRBJ2-5,TRBV7-2,ASSLGLAGGSETQY
TRBJ2-7,TRBV9,ASSVGSTGLYEQY
TRBJ2-7,TRBV23-1,ASSQSGQRRSYEQY
TRBJ2-3,TRBV10-3,AISETSGEVDTQY
TRBJ2-3,TRBV29-1,SVDVGVSTDTQY
TRBJ2-7,TRBV5-1,ASSFWADSYEQY
TRBJ2-4,TRBV18,ATSALGNPKNIQY
TRBJ2-7,TRBV20-1,SARDNRGLYEQY
TRBJ2-7,TRBV12-3/TRBV12-4,ASSSLTAPYEQY
TRBJ1-3,TRBV5-1,ASSSDRALPGNTIY
TRBJ1-5,TRBV5-4,ASSVDRGQGQPQH
TRBJ2-3,TRBV5-1,ASSLSRRSQY
TRBJ2-7,TRBV20-1,SATSRAYEQY
TRBJ2-3,TRBV20-1,SAPKLDRGLADTQY
TRBJ2-1,TRBV7-9,ASSFGTSIIYEQF
TRBJ2-7,TRBV12-3/TRBV12-4,ASTTDRDREHEQY
TRBJ2-3,TRBV3-1,ASSAAQGKSTDTQY
TRBJ2-1,TRBV7-9,ASIPAGGPRYNEQF
TRBJ1-2,TRBV7-2,ASSLAQGDGYGYT
TRBJ1-2,TRBV7-8,ASSLSSGPSGYT
TRBJ1-1,TRBV12-3/TRBV12-4,ASSYGGVTNTEAF
TRBJ1-5,TRBV20-1,SAGRERNQPQH
TRBJ2-1,TRBV5-1,ASSPFDSSGEQF
TRBJ2-2,TRBV12-3/TRBV12-4,ASSANTGELF
TRBJ2-1,TRBV5-1,ASSLGPGENEQF
TRBJ2-7,TRBV18,ASSLVETVYEQY
TRBJ1-6,TRBV5-1,ASSTDRSASPLH
TRBJ2-5,TRBV11-2,ASSLDPRRGRKETQY
TRBJ2-7,TRBV20-1,SGIAGASYEQY